This TCR beta chain came from a study of T cells after yellow fever vaccination. V lost 2 bases to trimming and J lost 8 bases, with 10 bases between them. Looked up from germline, CDR1 is SGHTA and CDR2 is FQGNSA. The CDR3 is made up of 13 amino acids. This clonotype appeared a few times. TCRdb re-called the 5' RACE reads with MiXCR, one entry per CDR3 protein. The sample lists 450,000 to 600,000 distinct CDR3 sequences, less than 15% seen once, with around 15% in the top ten. This chain uses TRBV7-2 with TRBJ1-3; D is uncertain. This clonotype was obtained from a man aged 25-40 years who received the YFV17D yellow fever vaccine. Sequences were derived from PBMCs, sampled on the day of the yellow fever booster vaccination. CDR3 amino acids: CASSLRTRDTIYF. CDR3 in DNA: TGTGCCAGCAGCTTACGGACCCGGGACACCATATATTTT.